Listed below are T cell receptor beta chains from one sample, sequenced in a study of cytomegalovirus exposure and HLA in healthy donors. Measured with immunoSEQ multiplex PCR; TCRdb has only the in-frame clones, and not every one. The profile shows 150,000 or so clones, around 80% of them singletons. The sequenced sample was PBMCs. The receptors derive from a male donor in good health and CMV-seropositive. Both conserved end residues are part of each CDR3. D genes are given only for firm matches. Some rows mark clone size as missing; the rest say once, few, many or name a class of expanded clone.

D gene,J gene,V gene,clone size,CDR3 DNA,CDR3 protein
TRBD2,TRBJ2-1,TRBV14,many,TGTGCCAGCAGTGATCGGTTAGCGGGAGACTACAATGAGCAGTTCTTC,CASSDRLAGDYNEQFF
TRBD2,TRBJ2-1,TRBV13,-,TGTGCCAGCAGCTTCGGGACTAGAATAACTGAGCAGTTCTTC,CASSFGTRITEQFF
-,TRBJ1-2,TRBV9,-,TGTGCCAGCAGCGTAGAGGCGGGCTATGGCTACACCTTC,CASSVEAGYGYTF
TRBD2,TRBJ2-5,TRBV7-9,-,TGTGCCAGCACCTTACCGGGACTAGCGGGAGGAAAGGGAGAGACCCAGTACTTC,CASTLPGLAGGKGETQYF
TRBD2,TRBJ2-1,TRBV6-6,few,TGTGCCAGCAGCCCGGGACTAGAGTACAATGAGCAGTTCTTC,CASSPGLEYNEQFF
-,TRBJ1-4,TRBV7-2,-,TGTGCCAGCAGACCCGGACAGCTTAATGAAAAACTGTTTTTT,CASRPGQLNEKLFF
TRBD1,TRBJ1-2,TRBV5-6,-,TGTGCCACCGCGAGGGACAGGGTCGGGTGTGGCTACACCTTC,CATARDRVGCGYTF
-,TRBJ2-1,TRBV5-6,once,TGTGCCAGCAGCTTGGACGCAGGGGCGAATGAGCAGTTCTTC,CASSLDAGANEQFF
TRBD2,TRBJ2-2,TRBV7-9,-,TGTGCCAGCAGCTTAAGGCGGGAGGCCTCCACCGGGGAGCTGTTTTTT,CASSLRREASTGELFF
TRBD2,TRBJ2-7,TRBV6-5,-,TGTGCCAGCAGCTACGCTCCTAGCGGGGGCTCCTACGAGCAGTACTTC,CASSYAPSGGSYEQYF
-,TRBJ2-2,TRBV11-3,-,TGTGCCAGCAGCCAGGGGTCCGGGGAGCTGTTTTTT,CASSQGSGELFF
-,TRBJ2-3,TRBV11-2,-,TGTGCCAGCAGCCGGAGCCTGATAGAGGCCGTAGATACGCAGTATTTT,CASSRSLIEAVDTQYF
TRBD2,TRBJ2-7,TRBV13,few,TGTGCCAGCAGCCCTAGACTAGCCCACGAGCAGTACTTC,CASSPRLAHEQYF
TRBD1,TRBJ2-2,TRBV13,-,TGTGCCAGCAGCCCCCTCCAGGGGGCCACCGGGGAGCTGTTTTTT,CASSPLQGATGELFF
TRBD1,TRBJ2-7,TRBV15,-,TGTGCCACCAGCAGAGGCCGGGCAGGGGGAAGCTCCTACGAGCAGTACTTC,CATSRGRAGGSSYEQYF
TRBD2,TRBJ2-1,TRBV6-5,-,TGTGCCAGCAGACGCGCGGGAGGATACTACAATGAGCAGTTCTTC,CASRRAGGYYNEQFF
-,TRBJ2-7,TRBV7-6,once,TGTGCCAGCAGCTTAGGACAGCCCTCCTACGAGCAGTACTTC,CASSLGQPSYEQYF
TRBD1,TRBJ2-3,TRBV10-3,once,TGTGCCATCACTGACAGGGTCTCAGATACGCAGTATTTT,CAITDRVSDTQYF
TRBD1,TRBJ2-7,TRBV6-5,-,TGTGCCAGCAGTTCCAGGACAGGGAGCCAATACGAGCAGTACTTC,CASSSRTGSQYEQYF
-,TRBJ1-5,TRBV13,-,TGTGCCAGCAGCTTCTATAGCAATCAGCCCCAGCATTTT,CASSFYSNQPQHF
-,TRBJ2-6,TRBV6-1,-,TGTGCCAGCAATACAGGGACTGGGGCCAACGTCCTGACTTTC,CASNTGTGANVLTF
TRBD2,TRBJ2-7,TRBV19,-,TGTGCCAGTAGTTGGGCTAGCGGAGCCTACGAGCAGTACTTC,CASSWASGAYEQYF